These 3 T cell receptor beta chains came from one sample sequenced in a study of blood T cell repertoires in COVID-19. Method: immunoSEQ multiplex PCR; TCRdb's copy keeps in-frame clones and lacks some. The table has over 150,000 clones, roughly 90% seen once. The sample consisted of PBMCs or T cells enriched from blood (not recorded which). The receptors originated from a woman between 45 and 65 years old who had recovered from COVID-19.

This clone has a single count. The CDR3 spells CASSYRASDTQYF. The CDR3, as DNA: TGTGCCAGCAGTTACAGGGCCTCAGATACGCAGTATTTT. The V and J genes are TRBV2 and TRBJ2-3, with a tentative D call TRBD1 (6 bases). This CDR3 contains 13 residues. CDR1 and CDR2 (germline): SNHLY, FYNNEI. Trimming took 5 bases from V and 4 from J, leaving 10 bases between them.

V usage is TRBV21-1 and J usage is TRBJ2-7; the listed D gene, TRBD2, was not tested against the DNA. TRBV21-1 is a listed pseudogene. The CDR3 is 18 residues long. The CDR3 DNA follows: TGTGCCAGCACCCCACGGGTACTAGCGGGAGGCTCGGGGTACGAGCAGTACTTC. Protein sequence: CASTPRVLAGGSGYEQYF.

The chain has TRBV2 and TRBJ1-6; unclear D gene. The CDR3 covers 14 residues. Per the germline V gene, CDR1 is SNHLY and CDR2 is FYNNEI. V was trimmed by 8 bases and J by 0 bases, leaving 8 bases between them. CDR3 region: CASRGSSYNSPLHF. The CDR3 coding sequence is TGTGCCAGCCGGGGAAGCTCCTATAATTCACCCCTCCACTTT.